These T cell receptor beta chains were read from a single sample in a study of control samples from healthy donors and cancer patients. Assay: immunoSEQ multiplex PCR; the TCRdb copy retains only in-frame clones and omits some. Among tens of thousands of clones listed, around 90% were seen once. The sequenced sample consisted of PBMCs. These receptor sequences come from a woman aged 45 to 65 with colorectal cancer. CDR3s include the opening cysteine and the closing phenylalanine or tryptophan.

v_call	j_call	cdr3_aa
TRBV5-1	TRBJ2-3	CASQGQGAGDTQYF
TRBV18	TRBJ2-1	CASSQQGGIYNEQFF
TRBV4-1	TRBJ2-1	CASSAGTPSYNEQFF
TRBV4-3	TRBJ1-1	CASSQNMNTEAFF
TRBV10-1	TRBJ2-1	CAILVGPYNEQFF
TRBV6-6	TRBJ1-6	CASSYEQDNSPLHF
TRBV2	TRBJ2-1	CASSPDTNEQFF
TRBV13	TRBJ2-2	CASSLGLWRGASVTGELFF
TRBV6-5	TRBJ1-5	CASSGEGGVNQPQHF
TRBV6-5	TRBJ2-1	CASRLTDSYNEQFF
TRBV6-1	TRBJ1-2	CASSDVPGTPNYGYTF
TRBV6-5	TRBJ1-6	CASSGRSSYNSPLHF
TRBV18	TRBJ1-5	CASSEMDGKSNQPQHF
TRBV6-2/TRBV6-3	TRBJ1-5	CASSSNRDSNQPQHF
TRBV7-2	TRBJ2-4	CASSGREGGNIQYF
TRBV19	TRBJ1-3	CASSPSGNTIYF
TRBV6-5	TRBJ1-1	CASSYGGLSTEAFF
TRBV5-6	TRBJ1-6	CASSLVVDSSYNSPLHF
TRBV6-5	TRBJ2-3	CASSYWGTTADTQYF
TRBV27	TRBJ1-2	CASKFSGANYGYTF
TRBV11-1	TRBJ1-1	CASSPTGQGSTEAFF
TRBV7-2	TRBJ1-1	CASSLAPTVVNTEAFF
TRBV4-2	TRBJ2-3	CASSQEGAGRSDTQYF
TRBV19	TRBJ1-2	CASQWGFYGYTF
TRBV6-5	TRBJ2-5	CASTVGGAQKTQYF
TRBV11-3	TRBJ1-5	CASRNPPGGENQPQHF
TRBV19	TRBJ1-1	CASSNAYTEAFF
TRBV2	TRBJ1-2	CASSEGPDYGYTF